The T cell receptor (beta chain) under discussion was sequenced for a study of quantifying T cell responses using KT2 cells. As for the study in general: Reverse transcription used primers in the TCR alpha and beta constant regions.

In its sample, this clonotype was seen once. The cDNA 3' end received a ligated oligonucleotide with a UMI. The first PCR ran about 4 cycles with an equimolar RC1.1 and RC1.2 beta primer mix. A single record per CDR3 protein comes from TCRdb applying MiXCR to the UMI-ligation and nested PCR reads. The sample holds 39,000 or so distinct CDR3 sequences, over 15% seen once. Germline assignment: CDR1 SGHAT and CDR2 FQNNGV. Unmatched junction bases numbered 3, after V lost 4 bases and J lost 1 base. The CDR3 extends over 14 amino acids. The sequencing sample was made of PBMCs spiked with cells of the T cell clone KT2. The origin of this receptor is a human donor. The V and J genes are TRBV11-2 and TRBJ2-7, with 8 bases matching TRBD2. The DNA for the CDR3 is TGTGCCAGCAGCTATACTAGCGGTTCCTACGAGCAGTACTTC. Translation: CASSYTSGSYEQYF.